Below are 18 T cell receptor beta chains sequenced from a single sample in a study of cytomegalovirus exposure and HLA in healthy donors. The primer mix had 60 Vbeta and 13 Jbeta primers. TCRdb's copy holds only in-frame clones and misses some; the assay was immunoSEQ multiplex PCR. The sample holds some 180,000 clones, about 77% seen once. The specimen was PBMCs. The source is a female donor in good health and CMV-seronegative.

V is TRBV10-3 and J is TRBJ2-1, with a tentative D call TRBD2 (8 bases). Germline CDR1 reads ENHRY; CDR2 reads SYGVKD. V was cut by 6 bases and J by 9 bases, with 18 bases left in between. The CDR3 contains 14 residues. The CDR3: CAISAGGRGIEQFF. As DNA, the CDR3 is TGTGCCATCAGCGCGGGGGGCAGGGGGATTGAGCAGTTCTTC.

The chain joins TRBV13 to TRBJ1-2; 7 bases are a match to TRBD1. J lost 5 bases, V lost 5 bases, and 5 bases had no gene match. This CDR3 comprises 13 residues. CDR1 is PRHDT, CDR2 FYEKMQ, per germline (reference sequence). CDR3 sequence (DNA): TGTGCCAGCAGCGGGACAGTGCGGTATGGCTACACCTTC. Protein: CASSGTVRYGYTF. Based on the CDR3 plus reference TRBV13 and TRBJ1-2, the full variable domain is AAGVIQSPRHLIKEKRETATLKCYPIPRHDTVYWYQQGPGQDPQFLISFYEKMQSDKGSIPDRFSAQQFSDYHSELNMSSLELGDSALYFCASSGTVRYGYTFGSGTRLTVV.

This clone was seen more than once but under ten times. V is TRBV10-1 and J is TRBJ2-7; TRBD1 agrees at 7 bases. The junction had 4 bases not matched to a gene; V was cut back by 6 bases and J by 5 bases. CDR3 length: 12 amino acids. Germline CDR1 is WNHNN and CDR2 is SYGVQD (reference sequence). CDR3 coding DNA: TGCGCCAGCAGGAGAGGGACAGACGAGCAGTACTTC. Its protein is CASRRGTDEQYF.

In its sample, this clone was seen once. The chain joins TRBV2 to TRBJ1-5; D ambiguous. The germline V and J ends were trimmed by 3 bases and 0 bases, with 6 bases remaining between them. Germline CDR1 reads SNHLY; CDR2 reads FYNNEI. This CDR3 comprises 14 residues. The CDR3 spells CASSERTSNQPQHF. The CDR3 DNA sequence: TGTGCCAGCAGTGAGAGAACTAGCAATCAGCCCCAGCATTTT. Supplemented by reference TRBV2 and TRBJ1-5, the full variable domain reads EPEVTQTPSHQVTQMGQEVILRCVPISNHLYFYWYRQILGQKVEFLVSFYNNEISEKSEIFDDQFSVERPDGSNFTLKIRSTKLEDSAMYFCASSERTSNQPQHFGDGTRLSIL.

This clone was picked up a small number of times. The chain links TRBV5-1 to TRBJ1-1; 7 bases fit TRBD1. V lost 5 bases, J lost 1 base, and 5 bases stayed unmatched. This CDR3 spans 14 amino acids. Looked up from germline, CDR1 is SGHRS and CDR2 is YFSETQ. CDR3 residues: CASRTGNQNTEAFF. Written as DNA, the CDR3 is TGCGCCAGCAGGACAGGGAATCAGAACACTGAAGCTTTCTTT. The whole variable domain, remainder taken from reference TRBV5-1 and TRBJ1-1, is KAGVTQTPRYLIKTRGQQVTLSCSPISGHRSVSWYQQTPGQGLQFLFEYFSETQRNKGNFPGRFSGRQFSNSRSEMNVSTLELGDSALYLCASRTGNQNTEAFFGQGTRLTVV.

The gene calls are TRBV6-5 and TRBJ2-7; 9 bases align to TRBD1. There are 15 residues in the CDR3. Germline V lookup: CDR1 MNHEY, CDR2 SVGAGI. J was trimmed by 1 base and V by 6 bases; bases with no gene match: 7. CDR3 amino acids: CASSPGQGLSYEQYF. As DNA, the CDR3 is TGTGCCAGCAGCCCCGGACAGGGGCTATCCTACGAGCAGTACTTC.

This rearrangement joins TRBV11-2 to TRBJ1-4; tentatively, D is TRBD1 (6 bases). V was pared by 5 bases and J by 8 bases, with 21 bases between. CDR1 and CDR2 (germline): SGHAT, FQNNGV. This CDR3 region has 16 residues. CDR3 bases: TGTGCCAGCAGCCCTACCGGGGGGCCCTTTCGCGAAAAACTGTTTTTT. Residues: CASSPTGGPFREKLFF.

This chain uses TRBV5-1 with TRBJ2-1; 7 positions agree with TRBD1. V lost 5 bases to trimming and J lost 8 bases; unmatched junction nucleotides: 10. This CDR3 has 14 amino acids. CDR1 is SGHRS, CDR2 YFSETQ, per germline. For the CDR3, the DNA is TGCGCCAGCAGTCGACGACAGGGTGGATATGAGCAGTTCTTC. Residues: CASSRRQGGYEQFF.

The V gene is TRBV6-1, the J gene TRBJ1-4; TRBD1 agrees at 7 bases. V lost 9 bases, J lost 3 bases, and 4 bases stayed unmatched. Germline CDR1 reads MNHNS; CDR2 reads SASEGT. The CDR3 contains 13 residues. The CDR3 spells CASNRGPNEKLFF. The CDR3 DNA follows: TGTGCCAGTAACAGGGGCCCTAATGAAAAACTGTTTTTT.

This clone was picked up one time. The chain links TRBV7-2 to TRBJ2-1; possibly TRBD2 for D (6 bases). The V and J ends lost 3 bases and 12 bases respectively, with 12 bases between them. CDR1 and CDR2 (germline): SGHTA, FQGNSA. The CDR3 has 12 residues. This CDR3 reads CASSFPGLLQFF. The CDR3 region has the DNA TGTGCCAGCAGCTTCCCGGGACTTTTGCAGTTCTTC.

This rearrangement joins TRBV2 to TRBJ1-1; D remains unclear. CDR1 and CDR2 from the germline V gene are SNHLY and FYNNEI. Trimming took off 6 bases at V and 0 bases at J, with 11 bases between the two ends. The CDR3 totals 14 residues. CDR3: CASSITEMNTEAFF. DNA of the CDR3: TGTGCCAGCAGCATTACAGAAATGAACACTGAAGCTTTCTTT.

The CDR3 region is CASSQGQGEGAFF. The CDR3 region has the DNA TGTGCCAGCAGCCAAGGACAGGGGGAAGGAGCTTTCTTT. This chain connects TRBV4-2 to TRBJ1-1, with TRBD1 matching 9 bases. This CDR3 is 13 amino acids long. Germline values: CDR1 LGHNA, CDR2 YNFKEQ. V trimming: 1 base; J trimming: 10 bases; junction bases outside the gene matches: 4.

This chain joins TRBV5-4 and TRBJ1-2, with D possibly being TRBD1 (6 bases). In germline, CDR1 is SGHNT, CDR2 YYREEE (reference sequence). The CDR3 is made up of 15 amino acids. Trimming shortened V by 4 bases and J by 5 bases, and 18 bases separated the two germline ends. This CDR3 reads CASSTSPGGGYGYTF. The CDR3 DNA is TGTGCCAGCAGCACCTCGCCGGGAGGGGGATATGGCTACACCTTC. The full variable domain, with the rest looked up from reference TRBV5-4 and TRBJ1-2, is ETGVTQSPTHLIKTRGQQVTLRCSSQSGHNTVSWYQQALGQGPQFIFQYYREEENGRGNFPPRFSGLQFPNYSSELNVNALELDDSALYLCASSTSPGGGYGYTFGSGTRLTVV.

The V gene is TRBV5-1, the J gene TRBJ2-2, with TRBD2 identical over 7 bases. This CDR3 is 14 amino acids long. V lost 4 bases, J lost 6 bases, and 6 bases stayed unmatched. Per germline, CDR1 SGHRS and CDR2 YFSETQ. Here the CDR3 DNA reads TGCGCCAGCAGCCCACTAGCGTTCGCCGGGGAGCTGTTTTTT. This gives the protein CASSPLAFAGELFF.

This clone was seen only a few times. The V call is TRBV7-8, the J call TRBJ2-1, with D uncertain. CDR1 is SGHVS, CDR2 FQNEAQ, per germline. V was shortened by 2 bases and J by 9 bases, with 11 bases between the two germline ends. The CDR3 has 13 residues. CDR3 residues: CASSLYPRTEQFF. Here the CDR3 DNA reads TGTGCCAGCAGCTTATATCCTAGAACTGAGCAGTTCTTC.

V gene TRBV5-1 combines with J gene TRBJ2-3, with D unclear. Trimming cost V 2 bases and J 3 bases, with 10 bases left between them. CDR3 length equals 14 residues. Germline loops: CDR1 SGHRS, CDR2 YFSETQ. The CDR3: CASSFADQTDTQYF. CDR3 in DNA: TGCGCCAGCAGCTTTGCAGATCAAACAGATACGCAGTATTTT.

This clone was seen more than once but under ten times. This rearrangement joins TRBV5-1 to TRBJ2-5, with 8 bases fitting TRBD2. Germline loops: CDR1 SGHRS, CDR2 YFSETQ. This CDR3 has 13 amino acids. V lost 9 bases, J lost 2 bases, and 6 bases stayed unmatched. The CDR3 is CATFTSGQETQYF. The CDR3 nucleotides are TGCGCCACCTTCACTAGCGGACAAGAGACCCAGTACTTC.

This clone has a handful of counts. The chain recombines TRBV4-2 with TRBJ2-2, with 13 bases aligning to TRBD2. The CDR3 contains 18 residues. The germline gives CDR1 LGHNA, CDR2 YNFKEQ. The V segment lost 0 bases and the J segment 7 bases; nucleotides outside the gene matches: 8. CDR3 loop: CASSQDKPGLAGNGELFF. The CDR3 nucleotides read TGTGCCAGCAGCCAAGACAAACCGGGACTAGCGGGAAACGGGGAGCTGTTTTTT.